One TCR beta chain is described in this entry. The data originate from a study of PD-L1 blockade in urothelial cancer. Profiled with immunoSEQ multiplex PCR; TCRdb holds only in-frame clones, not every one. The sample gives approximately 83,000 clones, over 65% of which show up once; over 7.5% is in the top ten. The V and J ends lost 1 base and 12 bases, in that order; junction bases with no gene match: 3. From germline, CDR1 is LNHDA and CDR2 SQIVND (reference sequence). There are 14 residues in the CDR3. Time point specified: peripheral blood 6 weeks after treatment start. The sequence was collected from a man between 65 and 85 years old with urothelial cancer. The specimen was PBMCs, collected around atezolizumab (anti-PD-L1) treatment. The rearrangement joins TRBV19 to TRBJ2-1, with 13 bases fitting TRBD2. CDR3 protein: CASSIAWTSGGQFF. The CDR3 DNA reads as TGTGCCAGTAGTATAGCCTGGACTAGCGGGGGGCAGTTCTTC.